These 21 T cell receptor beta chains share one sample of origin, sequenced in a study of early T cells in non-severe SARS-CoV-2 infection. Each CDR3 protein gets one entry after TCRdb re-called the 5' RACE reads with MiXCR. The sample consists of fewer than 55,000 distinct CDR3 sequences, 7% to 10% of them appearing once. Sequencing was performed on whole blood. The receptors were gathered from an adult who was a healthcare worker with PCR-confirmed SARS-CoV-2 infection or an uninfected control (not recorded which).

Ten or more counts support this clonotype. The rearrangement links TRBV20-1 to TRBJ2-7; perhaps D is TRBD1 or TRBD2 (6 bases each). From germline, CDR1 is DFQATT and CDR2 SNEGSKA (reference sequence). This CDR3 is 13 amino acids long. V was cut by 4 bases and J by 3 bases, with 13 bases left in between. CDR3 nucleotide sequence: TGCAGTGCTAATACAGGGACTTACTACGAGCAGTACTTC. This codes for CSANTGTYYEQYF.

This clonotype showed up many times. DNA of the CDR3: TGTGCCAGCAGCCACATCTACAGGGCCGGGGAGCTGTTTTTT. Encoded protein: CASSHIYRAGELFF. This rearrangement joins TRBV14 to TRBJ2-2, with D tentatively TRBD1 (6 bases). Per the germline V gene, CDR1 is SGHDN and CDR2 is FVKESK. CDR3 length equals 14 residues. V was pared by 3 bases and J by 6 bases, with 11 bases between.

This clonotype was counted a few times. The CDR3: CASSESVTEAFF. The CDR3 bases are TGTGCCAGCAGTGAGAGTGTCACTGAAGCTTTCTTT. The chain uses TRBV6-2 or TRBV6-3 and TRBJ1-1, with no clear D. Trimming took 5 bases from V and 4 from J, leaving 8 bases between them. This CDR3 is built from 12 residues. Germline lookup yields CDR1 MNHEY and CDR2 SVGEGT.

This clonotype has ten or more counts. CDR3 protein: CASSMGQGGEQYF. The CDR3 nucleotides read TGTGCCAGCAGCATGGGACAGGGAGGTGAGCAGTACTTC. V gene TRBV7-8 combines with J gene TRBJ2-7, with 9 bases aligning to TRBD1. The CDR3 runs to 13 residues. Trimming took 5 bases from V and 7 from J; bases not matched to a gene: 6. From germline, CDR1 is SGHVS and CDR2 FQNEAQ.

At least ten counts were recorded for this clonotype. This chain connects TRBV4-1 to TRBJ1-6; 7 positions agree with TRBD1. Looked up from germline, CDR1 is MGHRA and CDR2 is YSYEKL. Trimming removed 0 bases from V and 10 bases from J; junction bases left unmatched: 6. This CDR3 is 15 amino acids long. CDR3 coding DNA: TGCGCCAGCAGCCAAGAAGTAACAGGGGACTCACCCCTCCACTTT. Its translation is CASSQEVTGDSPLHF.

This clonotype was detected a few times. The chain has TRBV29-1 and TRBJ2-1; TRBD1 matches at 7 bases. The CDR3 spans 13 residues. Germline V gives CDR1 SQVTM, CDR2 ANQGSEA. Trimming at V came to 4 bases and at J to 9 bases, leaving 9 bases not matched to a gene. The CDR3 protein is CSVGIRGPSEQFF. CDR3 sequence (DNA): TGCAGCGTTGGGATAAGGGGGCCAAGTGAGCAGTTCTTC.

This clonotype was seen once. This may be a read error: a much more frequent sequence differs by one nucleotide. The chain employs TRBV27 and TRBJ2-5; D not certain. Per the germline V gene, CDR1 is MNHEY and CDR2 is SMNVEV (reference sequence). CDR3 length: 13 residues. The CDR3: CASSLLGQETQHF. CDR3 in DNA: TGTGCCAGCAGTTTATTGGGCCAAGAGACCCAGCACTTC.

In this sample, this clonotype turned up many times. The V gene is TRBV5-1, the J gene TRBJ2-7, with a tentative D call TRBD2 (5 bases). The germline V and J ends were trimmed by 4 bases and 7 bases, with 21 bases remaining between them. Germline V gene sequence: CDR1 SGHRS, CDR2 YFSETQ. This CDR3 has 15 amino acids. The DNA for the CDR3 is TGCGCCAGCAGCCCTCTGGCGGGTAGGGTTGAAGAGCAGTACTTC. Protein sequence: CASSPLAGRVEEQYF.

In this sample, this clonotype turned up many times. V is TRBV29-1 and J is TRBJ2-1; D uncertain. Trimming removed 7 bases from V and 7 bases from J, with 17 bases in between. Germline V gives CDR1 SQVTM, CDR2 ANQGSEA. The CDR3 extends over 13 amino acids. DNA of the CDR3: TGCAGCGGCTATCCGAGACCCGGGAATGAGCAGTTCTTC. The encoded protein is CSGYPRPGNEQFF.

In this sample, this clonotype turned up many times. The J gene is TRBJ2-6, the V gene TRBV6-1; TRBD1 agrees at 7 bases. Looked up from germline, CDR1 is MNHNS and CDR2 is SASEGT. The CDR3 loop spans 13 amino acids. V shed 9 bases, J shed 5 bases, and the junction held 4 bases outside the gene matches. CDR3 sequence (DNA): TGTGCCAGTGGGACAGCTCGGGCCAACGTCCTGACTTTC. Translated: CASGTARANVLTF.

This clonotype was seen many times. The CDR3 spells CASSNYYEQYF. For the CDR3, the DNA is TGTGCCAGCAGTAACTACTACGAGCAGTACTTC. This rearrangement joins TRBV6-2 or TRBV6-3 to TRBJ2-7, with unresolved D. CDR3 length equals 11 residues. Germline V lookup: CDR1 MNHEY, CDR2 SVGEGT. The V end was cut by 5 bases, the J end by 3 bases, with 5 bases between.

This clonotype appeared many times. J is TRBJ1-5 and V is TRBV19; 8 bases agree with TRBD1. CDR1 and CDR2 from the germline V gene are LNHDA and SQIVND (reference sequence). Unmatched junction bases numbered 12, after V lost 9 bases and J lost 5 bases. The CDR3 runs to 15 residues. The CDR3, as DNA: TGTGCCAGCCAACAGACAGGGGAAGTCGATCAGCCCCAGCATTTT. Translation gives CASQQTGEVDQPQHF.

This clonotype occurred many times. The rearrangement uses TRBV7-3 and TRBJ2-5; TRBD1 matches at 10 bases. Germline CDR1 and CDR2: SGHTA and FQGTGA. CDR3 size: 14 residues. Trimming cost V 5 bases and J 5 bases; bases outside gene matches: 5. CDR3 residues: CASSLTGGWETQYF. CDR3 nucleotide sequence: TGTGCCAGCAGCCTGACAGGGGGCTGGGAGACCCAGTACTTC.

In this sample, this clonotype turned up many times. In DNA, the CDR3 is TGCAGCGTTGTCCTGACAGGGGAAGAGCAGTACTTC. Protein sequence: CSVVLTGEEQYF. V is TRBV29-1 and J is TRBJ2-7; TRBD1 matches 8 bases. The CDR3 has 12 amino acids. The junction had 6 bases not matched to a gene; V was cut back by 4 bases and J by 7 bases. CDR1 and CDR2 from the germline V gene are SQVTM and ANQGSEA.

In its sample, this clonotype was seen many times. V usage is TRBV5-1 and J usage is TRBJ1-1, with 8 positions matching TRBD1. The germline V gene encodes CDR1 SGHRS and CDR2 YFSETQ. Unmatched junction bases numbered 2, after V lost 3 bases and J lost 7 bases. The CDR3 is 12 residues long. This CDR3 reads CASSSGQGEAFF. CDR3 in DNA: TGCGCCAGCAGCTCAGGACAGGGTGAAGCTTTCTTT.

This clonotype appeared many times. V is TRBV6-2 or TRBV6-3 and J is TRBJ1-6, with 7 positions matching TRBD1. The CDR3 length is 14 residues. CDR1 is MNHEY and CDR2 is SVGEGT in the germline V gene. The trim removed 5 bases at V and 6 bases at J, leaving 4 bases unmatched. CDR3 residues: CASSPGQRNSPLHF. DNA for the CDR3: TGTGCCAGCAGTCCGGGACAGCGTAATTCACCCCTCCACTTT.

This clonotype was seen ten or more times. This sequence joins TRBV7-8 and TRBJ2-2; the D is unclear. The CDR3 sequence is 14 residues long. Trimming cost V 0 bases and J 2 bases, with 4 bases left between them. CDR1 and CDR2 (germline): SGHVS, FQNEAQ. The CDR3 spells CASSLALNTGELFF. The CDR3 bases are TGTGCCAGCAGCTTAGCGCTTAACACCGGGGAGCTGTTTTTT.

This clonotype showed up just a few times. The chain couples TRBV24-1 to TRBJ2-5; the match to TRBD1 covers 7 bases. This CDR3 has 15 amino acids. Germline assignment: CDR1 KGHDR and CDR2 SFDVKD. After removal of 5 bases from V and 4 bases from J, the junction contained 9 bases not matched to a gene. This CDR3 reads CATSGNRGATETQYF. CDR3 DNA sequence: TGTGCCACCAGTGGCAACAGGGGAGCAACAGAGACCCAGTACTTC.

By proportion, this clonotype is medium-sized. The chain employs TRBV11-2 and TRBJ2-5; 8 nucleotides line up with TRBD1. This CDR3 spans 13 amino acids. Germline V gene data show CDR1 as SGHAT and CDR2 as FQNNGV. The V segment lost 10 bases and the J segment 4 bases; nucleotides outside the gene matches: 8. The CDR3 region has the DNA TGTGCCACCCGCGTGACAGGGGTAGAGACCCAGTACTTC. Translating it yields CATRVTGVETQYF.

In its sample, this clonotype was seen a few times. The rearrangement links TRBV20-1 to TRBJ2-3; TRBD2 is a possible D gene (5 bases). The CDR3 covers 14 residues. Germline values: CDR1 DFQATT, CDR2 SNEGSKA (reference sequence). V shed 3 bases and J shed 3 bases, with 13 bases lying between them. CDR3 in amino acids: CSASRGTSTDTQYF. The DNA for the CDR3 is TGCAGTGCTAGCCGGGGAACGAGTACAGATACGCAGTATTTT.

The sample holds many counts of this clonotype. J is TRBJ2-1 and V is TRBV19; the match to TRBD2 covers 7 bases. Germline values: CDR1 LNHDA, CDR2 SQIVND (reference sequence). The CDR3 sequence is 14 residues long. J gave up 4 bases and V 5 bases, and 5 bases lay outside the gene matches. CDR3 in DNA: TGTGCCAGTAGTGCGGGACTACCGTACAATGAGCAGTTCTTC. Its translation: CASSAGLPYNEQFF.